The 19 T cell receptor beta chains below were found in one sample sequenced in a study of OX40 agonist ivuxolimab in advanced cancers. TCRdb keeps only in-frame clones here, not all; method: immunoSEQ multiplex PCR. The data show some 140,000 clones, 90% seen once. Material: CD4+ or CD8+ T cells sorted from blood, obtained in a trial of the OX40 agonist ivuxolimab. These receptors were taken from an adult with an advanced solid tumor such as melanoma, head and neck, liver or kidney cancer.

The rearrangement uses TRBV5-4 and TRBJ2-3, with 13 bases that match TRBD2. The CDR3 contains 15 residues. V lost 5 bases, J lost 4 bases, and 4 bases stayed unmatched. Germline assignment: CDR1 SGHNT and CDR2 YYREEE (reference sequence). CDR3 sequence (DNA): TGTGCCAGCAGACTAGGACTAGCGGGAGCAGATACGCAGTATTTT. Amino acids: CASRLGLAGADTQYF. The full variable domain, in which reference TRBV5-4 and TRBJ2-3 provide the parts outside the CDR3, is ETGVTQSPTHLIKTRGQQVTLRCSSQSGHNTVSWYQQALGQGPQFIFQYYREEENGRGNFPPRFSGLQFPNYSSELNVNALELDDSALYLCASRLGLAGADTQYFGPGTRLTVL.

The chain employs TRBV5-4 and TRBJ2-3, with a possible D match to TRBD2 (5 bases). The CDR3 is 16 amino acids. The V gene lost 6 bases and the J gene lost 8 bases, with 25 bases spanning the gap. The V gene's germline CDR1 is SGHNT and CDR2 YYREEE (reference sequence). The CDR3 sequence: CASTAGGARAPGTQYF. The CDR3 DNA reads as TGTGCCAGCACCGCTGGAGGAGCTCGGGCCCCTGGTACGCAGTATTTT.

This clone was detected a few times. This rearrangement joins TRBV9 to TRBJ1-1; D unclear. The CDR3 runs to 15 residues. Germline V CDR1 and CDR2: SGDLS, YYNGEE. The ends were cut back, 0 bases at V and 5 bases at J, with 14 bases in the middle. CDR3 nucleotide sequence: TGTGCCAGCAGCGTAGTGGATCGGGCGGGGACTGAAGCTTTCTTT. Translation: CASSVVDRAGTEAFF.

The chain carries TRBV5-6 and TRBJ2-2, with 8 nucleotides matching TRBD1. The germline CDR1 and CDR2 sequences are SGHDT and YYEEEE. V gave up 0 bases and J gave up 7 bases; unmatched junction bases: 8. The CDR3 totals 16 residues. CDR3 in DNA: TGTGCCAGCAGCTTGGGCCATCAGGGGGCCGGCGGGGAGCTGTTTTTT. It specifies CASSLGHQGAGGELFF.

The chain has TRBV19 and TRBJ2-7, with 8 bases identical to TRBD1. CDR3 length: 16 residues. V shed 4 bases, J shed 1 base, and the junction held 9 bases outside the gene matches. Germline assignment: CDR1 LNHDA and CDR2 SQIVND (reference sequence). The CDR3 loop reads CASSTDGQGGSYEQYF. CDR3 coding DNA: TGTGCCAGTAGTACCGACGGACAGGGTGGGTCCTACGAGCAGTACTTC.

The gene calls are TRBV5-5 and TRBJ2-7; either TRBD1 or TRBD2 may supply D (6 bases each). The germline gives CDR1 SGHKS, CDR2 YYEKEE (reference sequence). This CDR3 spans 16 amino acids. V was pared by 2 bases and J by 0 bases, with 15 bases between. CDR3 bases: TGTGCCAGCAGCTTTGAGGGGGGAGGTTTCTCCTACGAGCAGTACTTC. Its translation is CASSFEGGGFSYEQYF.

The rearrangement joins TRBV5-6 to TRBJ2-1, with D tentatively TRBD2 (5 bases). Germline lookup yields CDR1 SGHDT and CDR2 YYEEEE. This CDR3 is built from 14 residues. V lost 0 bases to trimming and J lost 8 bases, with 12 bases between them. CDR3 residues: CASSLGPPEDEQFF. CDR3 DNA sequence: TGTGCCAGCAGCTTGGGTCCCCCGGAGGATGAGCAGTTCTTC. The variable domain in full, with the rest retrieved from reference TRBV5-6 and TRBJ2-1, is DAGVTQSPTHLIKTRGQQVTLRCSPKSGHDTVSWYQQALGQGPQFIFQYYEEEERQRGNFPDRFSGHQFPNYSSELNVNALLLGDSALYLCASSLGPPEDEQFFGPGTRLTVL.

This clone was observed a few times. V is TRBV6-1 and J is TRBJ1-5; a weak D match, TRBD1 (6 bases). V was cut by 7 bases and J by 6 bases, with 13 bases left in between. CDR1 is MNHNS, CDR2 SASEGT, per germline. The CDR3 length is 13 residues. The CDR3: CASTEQGFQPQHF. CDR3 in DNA: TGTGCCAGCACCGAACAGGGATTTCAGCCCCAGCATTTT.

This clone came up once. V and J are TRBV5-1 and TRBJ2-1; a possible D gene is TRBD2 (5 bases). The CDR3 runs to 15 residues. Germline assignment: CDR1 SGHRS and CDR2 YFSETQ. The germline V and J ends were trimmed by 0 bases and 2 bases, with 9 bases remaining between them. CDR3 sequence: CASSLVSDPYNEQFF. The CDR3 DNA reads as TGCGCCAGCAGCTTGGTTAGCGACCCCTACAATGAGCAGTTCTTC.

This clone was seen only a few times. V usage is TRBV6-5 and J usage is TRBJ1-1, with TRBD1 identical over 10 bases. Germline lookup yields CDR1 MNHEY and CDR2 SVGAGI. The CDR3 length is 14 residues. V lost 5 bases and J lost 3; bases outside the gene matches: 3. The CDR3 nucleotides read TGTGCCAGCAGTCCCGGGACAGGGGACACTGAAGCTTTCTTT. As protein: CASSPGTGDTEAFF.

The rearrangement links TRBV2 to TRBJ1-2, with no clear D. The length of the CDR3 is 14 residues. Germline V gene lookup returns CDR1 SNHLY and CDR2 FYNNEI. V shed 4 bases and J shed 7 bases, with 16 bases lying between them. CDR3 nucleotide sequence: TGTGCCAGCAGTGTGACATTCTCTTACGGTGGCTACACCTTC. Protein sequence: CASSVTFSYGGYTF.

J is TRBJ1-5 and V is TRBV7-2, with D possibly matching TRBD1 (5 bases). Germline-derived CDR1 and CDR2 are SGHTA and FQGNSA. V dropped 5 bases and J dropped 8 bases, with 19 bases sitting between them. The CDR3 contains 15 residues. The CDR3: CASSPRATTGEPQHF. CDR3 DNA: TGTGCCAGCAGCCCCAGGGCCACAACCGGGGAGCCCCAGCATTTT.

The chain couples TRBV5-1 to TRBJ1-3; D is undetermined. Looked up from germline, CDR1 is SGHRS and CDR2 is YFSETQ. The CDR3 has 16 amino acids. The ends were cut back, 0 bases at V and 0 bases at J, with 10 bases in the middle. Written as DNA, the CDR3 is TGCGCCAGCAGCTTGGATCTGTCTACCTCTGGAAACACCATATATTTT. Translating gives CASSLDLSTSGNTIYF.

The chain carries TRBV5-4 and TRBJ2-1; 8 bases are a match to TRBD1. V was clipped by 3 bases and J by 5 bases; unmatched bases: 7. The CDR3 covers 15 residues. Germline CDR1 is SGHNT and CDR2 is YYREEE (reference sequence). The CDR3 protein is CASSSRTGSNNEQFF. In DNA, the CDR3 is TGTGCCAGCAGCTCTCGGACAGGGAGCAACAATGAGCAGTTCTTC.

V and J are TRBV5-1 and TRBJ1-4, with D perhaps matching TRBD1 (5 bases). Trimming cost V 4 bases and J 5 bases, with 12 bases left between them. This CDR3 comprises 14 residues. Looked up from germline, CDR1 is SGHRS and CDR2 is YFSETQ. This chain's CDR3 is CASSTGASNEKLFF. The CDR3 DNA reads TGCGCCAGCAGCACCGGGGCCTCCAATGAAAAACTGTTTTTT.

This chain links TRBV2 with TRBJ2-5; D gene unclear. The CDR3 totals 13 residues. V lost 7 bases and J 0 bases, leaving 9 bases between the germline ends. Germline lookup yields CDR1 SNHLY and CDR2 FYNNEI. CDR3 bases: TGTGCCAGCATCTCTAGAAACCAAGAGACCCAGTACTTC. This encodes CASISRNQETQYF.

This chain joins TRBV28 and TRBJ1-4; 7 nucleotides align to TRBD1. The CDR3 has 14 residues. J lost 8 bases, V lost 5 bases, and 8 bases had no gene match. Germline V gives CDR1 MDHEN, CDR2 SYDVKM. DNA for the CDR3: TGTGCCAGCAGTGCGTACAGGGGAAAGGAAAAACTGTTTTTT. Amino acids: CASSAYRGKEKLFF.

This clone has just one count. The V call is TRBV14, the J call TRBJ2-3; 8 bases match TRBD1. Germline CDR1 is SGHDN and CDR2 is FVKESK. The CDR3 contains 15 residues. V shed 6 bases and J 4 bases; nucleotides not matched to a gene: 9. Written as DNA, the CDR3 is TGTGCCAGCAGTCCCAGGGGGCGCAGTGCAGATACGCAGTATTTT. Residues: CASSPRGRSADTQYF.

The chain joins TRBV7-2 to TRBJ1-1; possible D gene TRBD1, 6 bases. V lost 0 bases to trimming and J lost 4 bases, with 9 bases between them. This CDR3 spans 14 amino acids. CDR1 is SGHTA, CDR2 FQGNSA, per germline. Here the CDR3 reads CASSLAGAGTEAFF. DNA of the CDR3: TGTGCCAGCAGCTTAGCGGGGGCCGGCACTGAAGCTTTCTTT.